This T cell receptor (beta chain) was captured in a study of cytomegalovirus exposure and HLA in healthy donors. 13 Jbeta primers and 60 Vbeta primers were used for the PCR. The assay was immunoSEQ multiplex PCR, and TCRdb's table has in-frame clones only and misses some. The sample contains about 270,000 clones, more than 55% of which appear only once. This CDR3 is built from 17 residues. The V segment lost 5 bases and the J segment 2 bases; nucleotides outside the gene matches: 10. CDR1 SGHVS and CDR2 FNYEAQ come from the germline V gene. Likely unrecorded immune exposures existed in these nominally healthy donors.

This chain connects TRBV7-6 to TRBJ2-1; TRBD2 matches 9 bases. Sequenced material: PBMCs. The clonotype originates from a female donor in good health and CMV-seronegative. The CDR3 coding sequence is TGTGCCAGCAGCCCGGACATAGCGGGAGATGCCTACAATGAGCAGTTCTTC. It codes for CASSPDIAGDAYNEQFF.